This TCR beta chain comes out of a study of CD8 T cells in ankylosing spondylitis. Points from the study as a whole: Ankylosing spondylitis blood seemed to carry a telltale TCR beta motif made of several highly homologous variants. It was reported that disease-linked clones were significantly enriched in matched ankylosing spondylitis synovial fluid. Certain motif variants had earlier been reported in reactive arthritis synovial fluid and blood.

The CDR3 totals 14 residues. Germline V lookup: CDR1 DFQATT, CDR2 SNEGSKA (reference sequence). Trimming at V came to 3 bases and at J to 9 bases, leaving 3 bases not matched to a gene. For this clonotype: Its antigen is currently unknown.

With molecular barcodes, quantitative 5'-RACE was used to make the TCR beta libraries. In TCRdb, the 5' RACE reads were re-called with MiXCR into one record per CDR3 protein. The sample holds fewer than 250,000 distinct CDR3 sequences, around 25% seen once. The rearrangement uses TRBV20-1 and TRBJ2-1; 15 bases align to TRBD2. The sample taken for sequencing was blood, either unsorted or a sorted T cell fraction (not recorded which). This sequence was found in a male donor with ankylosing spondylitis or in good health (not recorded which). The CDR3 DNA reads TGCAGTGCTAGTCTGGGACTAGCGGGAGGTGAGCAGTTCTTC. Its protein is CSASLGLAGGEQFF.